This is a list of T cell receptor beta chains from one sample in a study of shared clonotypes between healthy human individuals. Clones were read by immunoSEQ multiplex PCR, and TCRdb kept only the in-frame ones, dropping some. Among roughly 2,000,000 clones listed, about 94% were seen once. Source material: naive CD8+ T cells sorted from blood. The source of these receptors is a man aged 18 to 30 in good health. Each CDR3 is given without its conserved first and last residue. The order of the fields is CDR3 protein, V gene, J gene.

ASTISRAYNEQF	TRBV5-1	TRBJ2-1
ASSSTGLGSTEAF	TRBV7-9	TRBJ1-1
ASSLAPDTSGLAYEQY	TRBV5-1	TRBJ2-7
ASSRPMRQGYEQY	TRBV4-1	TRBJ2-7
ASSQSDSLTYEQY	TRBV4-3	TRBJ2-7
ASSQGQDTYNEQF	TRBV4-1	TRBJ2-1
AWRGTATYNSPLH	TRBV30	TRBJ1-6
ASSIAGGYEQY	TRBV5-4	TRBJ2-7
ASSLGGPGRPQH	TRBV27	TRBJ1-5
ASSSRTAYEQY	TRBV7-2	TRBJ2-7
ASSPSRSYGYT	TRBV4-3	TRBJ1-2
ASSSRGTEAF	TRBV27	TRBJ1-1
ASSQAGTATNEKLF	TRBV4-1	TRBJ1-4
ASSRGGRANEQY	TRBV14	TRBJ2-7
ASTPTEYQPQH	TRBV19	TRBJ1-5
ASSIPEGATDTQY	TRBV2	TRBJ2-3
ASSLEPEQY	TRBV11-2	TRBJ2-7
ASSETWVADTQY	TRBV28	TRBJ2-3
ASSSPSGSSKNIQY	TRBV7-9	TRBJ2-4
ASSEWGEIYEQY	TRBV6-1	TRBJ2-7
ASSLGDVYEQY	TRBV7-9	TRBJ2-7
AWSVGVSEQF	TRBV30	TRBJ2-1